The 21 T cell receptor beta chains below all came from one sample that was sequenced in a study of beta chain features in type 1 diabetes. The study, taken as a whole, reports: Researchers report that Type 1 diabetes patients had moderately but significantly shorter TCRB CDR3s across all four CD4+ subsets.

These receptors have no identified antigens. Reverse transcription of all isolated RNA meant that expressed TCRB transcripts were sequenced. Sequenced by immunoSEQ multiplex PCR; TCRdb stores in-frame clones only, minus some. The sample holds 500,000 to 800,000 clones, around an eighth seen once. Sequencing used naive CD4+ T cells from blood. These TCRs come from a man aged 25-40 years with type 1 diabetes.

The V gene is TRBV7-2, the J gene TRBJ1-6, with D hard to call. V was trimmed by 5 bases and J by 6 bases, leaving 23 bases between them. Germline V gene lookup returns CDR1 SGHTA and CDR2 FQGNSA. The CDR3 has 18 amino acids. The DNA for the CDR3 is TGTGCCAGCAGCCACACACCCCAAGGGAGGGAAGTTAATTCACCCCTCCACTTT. Its translation is CASSHTPQGREVNSPLHF.

In its sample, this clone was seen a few times. The rearrangement joins TRBV9 to TRBJ2-5; 9 bases agree with TRBD1. V shed 0 bases, J shed 1 base, and the junction held 1 base outside the gene matches. The CDR3 is made up of 15 amino acids. Germline CDR1 is SGDLS and CDR2 is YYNGEE. The CDR3 coding sequence is TGTGCCAGCAGCGTAGGGGGACAGGGCCAAGAGACCCAGTACTTC. It encodes CASSVGGQGQETQYF.

This clone was counted only a few times. The gene calls are TRBV12-5 and TRBJ2-3, with D possibly being TRBD1 (5 bases). V was shortened by 7 bases and J by 4 bases, with 18 bases between the two germline ends. This CDR3 comprises 15 residues. Germline CDR1 is LGHNT and CDR2 is FRNRAP. The CDR3 bases are TGTGCTAGTGCCTTAAGGGCAGGGCGATCAGATACGCAGTATTTT. Its protein is CASALRAGRSDTQYF. Filled out from reference TRBV12-5 and TRBJ2-3, the complete variable domain reads DARVTQTPRHKVTEMGQEVTMRCQPILGHNTVFWYRQTMMQGLELLAYFRNRAPLDDSGMPKDRFSAEMPDATLATLKIQPSEPRDSAVYFCASALRAGRSDTQYFGPGTRLTVL.

CDR3 in amino acids: CASSRTGVGNTEAFF. The CDR3 DNA reads TGTGCCAGCAGTCGGACAGGGGTCGGTAACACTGAAGCTTTCTTT. The chain carries TRBV25-1 and TRBJ1-1, with 9 bases that match TRBD1. V shed 5 bases, J shed 2 bases, and the junction held 6 bases outside the gene matches. This CDR3 comprises 15 residues. CDR1 and CDR2 from the germline V gene are MGHDK and SYGVNS.

This CDR3 is CASRTPGGHEQFF. CDR3 in DNA: TGTGCCAGCAGAACGCCGGGAGGTCATGAGCAGTTCTTC. V usage is TRBV27 and J usage is TRBJ2-1; 7 bases fit TRBD2. Trimming at V came to 6 bases and at J to 8 bases, leaving 7 bases not matched to a gene. CDR1 and CDR2 (germline): MNHEY, SMNVEV (reference sequence). The length of the CDR3 is 13 residues.

This clone came up a few times. The chain joins TRBV18 to TRBJ2-5, with 7 bases fitting TRBD2. Germline V gene data show CDR1 as KGHSH and CDR2 as LQKENI. J was trimmed by 2 bases and V by 3 bases; bases with no gene match: 6. The CDR3 extends over 15 amino acids. The CDR3 loop reads CASSPFRGDQETQYF. The CDR3 DNA reads TGTGCCAGCTCACCGTTTCGGGGGGATCAAGAGACCCAGTACTTC.

This clone has only a few counts. The V gene is TRBV12-5, the J gene TRBJ1-5; D is perhaps TRBD1 (5 bases). CDR1 is LGHNT, CDR2 FRNRAP, per germline. The V end was cut by 2 bases, the J end by 0 bases, with 14 bases between. The length of the CDR3 is 17 residues. CDR3 region: CASGLSSTEYSNQPQHF. CDR3 nucleotides: TGTGCTAGTGGTTTGTCATCGACAGAATATAGCAATCAGCCCCAGCATTTT.

The chain couples TRBV7-2 to TRBJ2-7; D call uncertain. Trimming removed 8 bases at V and 6 bases at J, with 17 bases between. The CDR3 is 13 residues long. Germline V gives CDR1 SGHTA, CDR2 FQGNSA. The CDR3 DNA reads TGTGCCAGCGGTCAACAGCTAGTAACCGAGCAGTACTTC. Translation: CASGQQLVTEQYF.

The V call is TRBV18, the J call TRBJ2-2, with D perhaps TRBD1 (6 bases). Deletions cut 1 base from V and 3 bases from J, with 12 bases between. CDR3 length: 16 residues. Germline-derived CDR1 and CDR2 are KGHSH and LQKENI. The CDR3 loop is CASSPRQGRDTGELFF. CDR3 DNA sequence: TGTGCCAGCTCACCACGGCAGGGGCGCGACACCGGGGAGCTGTTTTTT. The entire variable domain, with the rest obtained from reference TRBV18 and TRBJ2-2, is as follows: NAGVMQNPRHLVRRRGQEARLRCSPMKGHSHVYWYRQLPEEGLKFMVYLQKENIIDESGMPKERFSAEFPKEGPSILRIQQVVRGDSAAYFCASSPRQGRDTGELFFGEGSRLTVL.

The rearrangement joins TRBV5-1 to TRBJ1-2; D uncertain. CDR1 SGHRS and CDR2 YFSETQ come from the germline V gene. The ends were cut back, 4 bases at V and 8 bases at J, with 18 bases in the middle. The CDR3 loop spans 14 amino acids. The CDR3 reads CASSVGQAREGYTF. The CDR3 DNA reads as TGCGCCAGCAGCGTGGGCCAAGCCAGAGAAGGCTACACCTTC.

The V gene is TRBV11-2, the J gene TRBJ2-1; D is perhaps TRBD2 (5 bases). The CDR3 runs 14 residues. The V gene's germline CDR1 is SGHAT and CDR2 FQNNGV. V shed 5 bases and J shed 6 bases, with 14 bases lying between them. For the CDR3, the DNA is TGTGCCAGCAGCCCCCTCGAAGGGAGCAATGAGCAGTTCTTC. Translating it yields CASSPLEGSNEQFF.

This clone was counted a few times. The chain combines TRBV6-5 with TRBJ2-4; 7 bases fit TRBD1. The CDR3 sequence is 15 residues long. The V and J ends lost 6 bases and 3 bases, in that order; junction bases with no gene match: 8. Germline V CDR1 and CDR2: MNHEY, SVGAGI. CDR3 residues: CASSRDSLGKNIQYF. CDR3 nucleotides: TGTGCCAGCAGCCGGGACAGCTTAGGCAAAAACATTCAGTACTTC.

V is TRBV5-1 and J is TRBJ2-3, with 15 bases identical to TRBD2. Germline V gene sequence: CDR1 SGHRS, CDR2 YFSETQ. V shed 4 bases, J shed 4 bases, and the junction held 4 bases outside the gene matches. This CDR3 region has 16 residues. CDR3 bases: TGCGCCAGCAGCGGGACTAGCGGGGGGTCCCCAGATACGCAGTATTTT. Amino acids: CASSGTSGGSPDTQYF.

A few counts support this clone. This chain uses TRBV25-1 with TRBJ2-7; perhaps D is TRBD1 or TRBD2 (5 bases each). The CDR3 runs 15 residues. CDR1 is MGHDK and CDR2 is SYGVNS in the germline V gene. V dropped 5 bases and J dropped 3 bases, with 17 bases sitting between them. The CDR3 region is CASSREEGIIYEQYF. In DNA form, the CDR3 reads TGTGCCAGCAGTCGCGAAGAGGGGATTATCTACGAGCAGTACTTC.

The J gene is TRBJ2-1, the V gene TRBV7-2; unclear D gene. The CDR3 consists of 15 residues. The V end lost 1 base, the J end lost 0 bases, and 7 bases lay between the germline ends. Germline assignment: CDR1 SGHTA and CDR2 FQGNSA. CDR3 DNA sequence: TGTGCCAGCAGCTTAGTTGGCGTCTCCTACAATGAGCAGTTCTTC. This translates into CASSLVGVSYNEQFF.

V is TRBV6-5 and J is TRBJ2-2, with D unresolved. Germline V gene lookup returns CDR1 MNHEY and CDR2 SVGAGI. V was pared by 7 bases and J by 5 bases, with 11 bases between. The CDR3 length is 13 residues. CDR3: CASTGLITGELFF. In nucleotides, the CDR3 is TGTGCCAGCACTGGGTTAATAACCGGGGAGCTGTTTTTT.

J is TRBJ2-2 and V is TRBV11-1; D possibly corresponds to TRBD1 (6 bases). Trimming pared 4 bases from V and 5 bases from J, leaving 20 bases between. CDR1 and CDR2 (germline): SGHAT, FQDESV (reference sequence). The CDR3 contains 17 residues. The CDR3 is CASSSAPGHFITGELFF. CDR3 nucleotide sequence: TGTGCCAGCAGCTCAGCCCCGGGACACTTTATAACCGGGGAGCTGTTTTTT.

This clone turned up a few times. The chain employs TRBV6-6 and TRBJ1-3; 7 bases align to TRBD1. This CDR3 contains 15 residues. With 7 bases clipped from V and 0 bases from J, the junction kept 6 bases outside the gene matches. Germline assignment: CDR1 MNHNY and CDR2 SVGAGI (reference sequence). CDR3 amino acids: CASNRDSFSGNTIYF. The CDR3 coding sequence is TGTGCCAGCAATCGGGACAGCTTCTCTGGAAACACCATATATTTT.

The chain has TRBV7-2 and TRBJ2-3; 7 bases match TRBD2. The V and J ends lost 5 bases and 6 bases, in that order; junction bases with no gene match: 8. CDR1 and CDR2 from the germline V gene are SGHTA and FQGNSA. This CDR3 region has 14 residues. The CDR3, as DNA: TGTGCCAGCAGCACGCAGGGAGGGATGGATACGCAGTATTTT. It specifies CASSTQGGMDTQYF.

The chain links TRBV7-9 to TRBJ1-3; D is undetermined. Trimming cost V 8 bases and J 0 bases, with 11 bases left between them. CDR1 and CDR2 from the germline V gene are SEHNR and FQNEAQ (reference sequence). This CDR3 region has 14 residues. In nucleotides, the CDR3 is TGTGCCAGCTCCCCCCGGATCTCTGGAAACACCATATATTTT. Its translation is CASSPRISGNTIYF.

V and J are TRBV5-1 and TRBJ2-7, with 10 positions matching TRBD2. J gave up 2 bases and V 4 bases, and 6 bases lay outside the gene matches. The CDR3 runs 15 residues. The germline CDR1 and CDR2 sequences are SGHRS and YFSETQ. The CDR3 DNA reads TGCGCCAGCAGCGATAGCGGGGGGAGCGCCTACGAGCAGTACTTC. This gives the protein CASSDSGGSAYEQYF.